The 14 T cell receptor beta chains in this list originate from one sample, sequenced in a study of T-cell reconstitution after alpha-beta-depleted transplantation in children. Molecular barcoding with unique molecular identifiers was used for the TCRbeta library. TCRdb ran MiXCR on the PCR reads and lists one entry per CDR3 protein. The sample carries some 550,000 distinct CDR3 sequences, roughly 24% recorded once. The sample in question was PBMCs, mostly from graft donor cells, obtained 360 days after TCRalphabeta/CD19-depleted stem cell transplant. These receptors were collected from a boy younger than two who had a stem cell transplant for acute myeloid leukemia, so the T cells may come from the graft donor.

This clonotype was counted many times. The chain joins TRBV19 to TRBJ1-1, with D possibly TRBD1 on 5 matching bases. The ends were cut back, 5 bases at V and 4 bases at J, with 8 bases in the middle. Germline CDR1 reads LNHDA; CDR2 reads SQIVND (reference sequence). CDR3 size: 12 residues. This CDR3 is CASSWGGTEAFF. Written as DNA, the CDR3 is TGTGCCAGTAGTTGGGGGGGCACTGAAGCTTTCTTT.

The chain combines TRBV7-9 with TRBJ2-6; D is uncertain. Germline V CDR1 and CDR2: SEHNR, FQNEAQ (reference sequence). Trimming stripped 2 bases from V and 4 bases from J, with 9 bases between. The length of the CDR3 is 15 residues. The CDR3 here is CASSLKQKGANVLTF. Written as DNA, the CDR3 is TGTGCCAGCAGCTTAAAACAGAAGGGGGCCAACGTCCTGACTTTC.

This clonotype was detected many times. The chain combines TRBV7-2 with TRBJ2-3; 8 nucleotides agree with TRBD2. The germline V gene has CDR1 SGHTA and CDR2 FQGNSA. The J segment lost 2 bases and the V segment lost 1 base, leaving 5 bases of the junction unmatched. The CDR3 contains 16 residues. The CDR3 sequence is CASSLVGTRSTDTQYF. In nucleotides, the CDR3 is TGTGCCAGCAGCTTAGTAGGGACTAGGTCCACAGATACGCAGTATTTT.

There are many counts of this clonotype. The gene calls are TRBV7-2 and TRBJ2-7; D is ambiguous. The V gene's germline CDR1 is SGHTA and CDR2 FQGNSA. V shed 5 bases and J shed 6 bases, with 14 bases lying between them. This CDR3 is 13 amino acids long. CDR3 DNA sequence: TGTGCCAGCAGCCAGAGCCATGACATCGAGCAGTACTTC. It translates to CASSQSHDIEQYF.

Many counts were recorded for this clonotype. The chain has TRBV11-2 and TRBJ1-2; TRBD1 might be the D (6 bases). The V and J ends lost 6 bases and 6 bases respectively, with 20 bases between them. Germline V lookup: CDR1 SGHAT, CDR2 FQNNGV. This CDR3 region has 15 residues. The CDR3, as DNA: TGTGCCAGCAGATCTATTTCAGGGGCCCTCCATGGCTACACCTTC. Amino acid sequence: CASRSISGALHGYTF.

The chain employs TRBV7-9 and TRBJ2-1, with 10 bases matching TRBD1. Unmatched junction bases numbered 6, after V lost 5 bases and J lost 8 bases. CDR1 SEHNR and CDR2 FQNEAQ come from the germline V gene (reference sequence). The CDR3 is 14 residues long. The DNA of the CDR3 is TGTGCCAGCAGCCAAGGGACAGGGGAACATGAGCAGTTCTTC. It translates to CASSQGTGEHEQFF.

This clonotype was seen at least ten times. The chain couples TRBV20-1 to TRBJ1-2; TRBD1 matches at 11 bases. Germline V CDR1 and CDR2: DFQATT, SNEGSKA (reference sequence). The V segment lost 5 bases and the J segment 4 bases; nucleotides outside the gene matches: 0. This CDR3 has 12 residues. The CDR3, as DNA: TGCAGTGCTGGGACAGGGGGCTATGGCTACACCTTC. Translated: CSAGTGGYGYTF.

This clonotype came up many times. This rearrangement joins TRBV18 to TRBJ1-1; D is perhaps TRBD1 (5 bases). Trimming took off 0 bases at V and 0 bases at J, with 11 bases between the two ends. Germline V lookup: CDR1 KGHSH, CDR2 LQKENI. The CDR3 loop spans 16 amino acids. CDR3: CASSPPTASLNTEAFF. CDR3 coding DNA: TGTGCCAGCTCACCACCGACAGCTAGTCTGAACACTGAAGCTTTCTTT.

There are a few counts of this clonotype. The genes are TRBV12-3 or TRBV12-4 and TRBJ1-1, with 7 bases that match TRBD1. The junction had 3 bases not matched to a gene; V was cut back by 2 bases and J by 0 bases. The CDR3 spans 15 residues. The CDR3 region is CASSLLGQMNTEAFF. CDR3 nucleotide sequence: TGTGCCAGCAGTTTACTGGGACAGATGAACACTGAAGCTTTCTTT.

The chain employs TRBV5-1 and TRBJ2-3; 11 bases match TRBD2. The trim removed 0 bases at V and 4 bases at J, leaving 1 base unmatched. This CDR3 has 15 amino acids. CDR1 and CDR2 from the germline V gene are SGHRS and YFSETQ. The CDR3: CASSLAGLAADTQYF. The CDR3 DNA reads as TGCGCCAGCAGCTTGGCGGGACTAGCGGCAGATACGCAGTATTTT.

This clonotype was recorded a few times. The chain links TRBV27 to TRBJ2-2; D not resolved. Germline V gene data show CDR1 as MNHEY and CDR2 as SMNVEV (reference sequence). This CDR3 is built from 16 residues. V lost 2 bases and J lost 4, with 14 bases in between. The CDR3 sequence is CASSLGAQRRTGELFF. The CDR3 DNA follows: TGTGCCAGCAGTTTAGGTGCCCAGAGACGCACCGGGGAGCTGTTTTTT.

This clonotype was detected ten times or more. The CDR3 DNA reads as TGTGCCAGCAGTTACCCGATAGGGACCGTTGCTGAAGCTTTCTTT. Its protein is CASSYPIGTVAEAFF. The rearrangement joins TRBV6-5 to TRBJ1-1; tentatively, D is TRBD1 (5 bases). Germline V gene sequence: CDR1 MNHEY, CDR2 SVGAGI. The CDR3 contains 15 residues. Deletions cut 2 bases from V and 6 bases from J, with 16 bases between.

This clonotype has a count of ten or more. The rearrangement uses TRBV12-3 or TRBV12-4 and TRBJ1-5, with D perhaps matching TRBD1 (5 bases). Trimming removed 3 bases at V and 7 bases at J, with 10 bases between. The CDR3 has 13 amino acids. The CDR3 here is CASSFRVNQPQHF. In nucleotides, the CDR3 is TGTGCCAGCAGTTTCAGGGTGAACCAGCCCCAGCATTTT.

This clonotype has a handful of counts. The chain employs TRBV6-1 and TRBJ2-1; 8 positions match TRBD2. The CDR3 covers 16 residues. After removal of 5 bases from V and 1 base from J, the junction contained 7 bases not matched to a gene. Looked up from germline, CDR1 is MNHNS and CDR2 is SASEGT. The CDR3 sequence: CASSQSPGGSYNEQFF. CDR3 in DNA: TGTGCCAGCAGTCAATCCCCGGGGGGGTCCTACAATGAGCAGTTCTTC.